This entry is about one T cell receptor (beta chain). The antigen remains undetermined. The data were taken from a study of tumor-infiltrating lymphocytes in localized non-small cell lung cancer. Study as a whole: Several tumor histologies, both smoking statuses, and some post-neoadjuvant chemotherapy samples were included.

Method: immunoSEQ multiplex PCR; TCRdb's copy keeps in-frame clones and lacks some. The sample includes over 10,000 clones, around four fifths of them seen just once. Study-level findings and limits: T-cell fraction did not differ between immunotypes IM1 and IM2. TCR sequencing covered a subset of patients with enough tissue.

Sample: uninvolved lung tissue not adjacent to the tumor. This TCR came from a human donor with non-small cell lung cancer.

In DNA form, the CDR3 reads TGCGCCAGCAGCCAAGAATGGGCACAGGGGACCTACGAGCAGTACTTC. This sequence encodes CASSQEWAQGTYEQYF. The rearrangement links TRBV4-3 to TRBJ2-7; 7 bases line up with TRBD1. CDR1 is LGHNA, CDR2 YSLEER, per germline. Unmatched junction bases numbered 7, after V lost 0 bases and J lost 2 bases. The CDR3 runs to 16 residues.